What follows are 27 T cell receptor beta chains derived from one specimen sequenced in a study of blood T cell repertoires in COVID-19. Clones were sequenced by immunoSEQ multiplex PCR, and TCRdb holds only the in-frame ones, with some missing. The top ten hold 20% to 30% of the sample, which has 98,000 or so clones, approximately 88% seen once. Sequencing was carried out using peripheral blood. These receptors were collected from a man in his fifties or sixties with acute or convalescent COVID-19.

This chain connects TRBV9 to TRBJ1-1; D possibly corresponds to TRBD1 (6 bases). V lost 2 bases, J lost 1 base, and 9 bases lay in between. This CDR3 region has 14 residues. In germline, CDR1 is SGDLS, CDR2 YYNGEE. DNA for the CDR3: TGTGCCAGCAGCGTCCGACAGGAGAACACTGAAGCTTTCTTT. Translated: CASSVRQENTEAFF.

The chain links TRBV5-5 to TRBJ2-5, with 9 bases identical to TRBD2. The ends lost 7 bases at V and 3 bases at J; junction bases unmatched: 7. Per germline, CDR1 SGHKS and CDR2 YYEKEE (reference sequence). The CDR3 is 14 amino acids. The CDR3 coding sequence is TGTGCCAGCGCAGCGGGAGGTTTTGAAGAGACCCAGTACTTC. It encodes CASAAGGFEETQYF.

The chain combines TRBV28 with TRBJ2-1; 7 nucleotides align to TRBD1. CDR3 length equals 13 residues. With 2 bases clipped from V and 6 bases from J, the junction kept 1 base outside the gene matches. CDR1 and CDR2 (germline): MDHEN, SYDVKM. The CDR3 bases are TGTGCCAGCAGTTTAGCAGGGGGCAATGAGCAGTTCTTC. Its translation is CASSLAGGNEQFF.

The CDR3 DNA reads as TGTGCCAGCAGCTTGGAAGGGACTAGCGGCTACGAGCAGTACTTC. Amino acid sequence: CASSLEGTSGYEQYF. V and J are TRBV5-4 and TRBJ2-7, with TRBD2 identical over 11 bases. The CDR3 totals 15 residues. J gave up 3 bases and V 0 bases, and 2 bases lay outside the gene matches. CDR1 is SGHNT, CDR2 YYREEE, per germline (reference sequence).

This chain links TRBV20-1 with TRBJ1-2; TRBD1 matches at 7 bases. The CDR3 has 12 residues. Unmatched junction bases numbered 6, after V lost 3 bases and J lost 8 bases. CDR1 and CDR2 from the germline V gene are DFQATT and SNEGSKA (reference sequence). The CDR3 protein is CSASRPGQGYTF. The CDR3 DNA reads TGCAGTGCTAGTAGGCCGGGACAGGGCTACACCTTC.

This clone appeared a single time. The junction and the germline gene differ at one end; a read error may be behind it. This chain links TRBV2 with TRBJ2-3; D may be TRBD2 (7 bases). The CDR3 covers 13 residues. CDR1 and CDR2 from the germline V gene are SNHLY and FYNNEI. Here the CDR3 DNA reads TGTGCCAGTAGTGGGGAGGGGACATCTACGCAGTATTTT. It is translated as CASSGEGTSTQYF.

The rearrangement joins TRBV9 to TRBJ2-3, with 10 nucleotides matching TRBD2. Trimming at V came to 4 bases and at J to 5 bases, leaving 13 bases not matched to a gene. This CDR3 is built from 17 residues. Germline assignment: CDR1 SGDLS and CDR2 YYNGEE. The CDR3 sequence: CASSLNLAGAGRDTQYF. CDR3 sequence (DNA): TGTGCCAGCAGCTTAAATCTAGCGGGAGCGGGTAGAGATACGCAGTATTTT.

Comment on this clone: At one end the junction does not follow the germline gene, possibly because of a read error. The chain joins TRBV29-1 to TRBJ1-5; 7 bases fit TRBD1. The CDR3 has 11 residues. Germline values: CDR1 SQVTM, CDR2 ANQGSEA. The CDR3 DNA is TGCAGCGTTGAAGATCGAACGGGACAGAGGTTT. It yields the protein CSVEDRTGQRF.

The chain recombines TRBV10-3 with TRBJ2-7; D gene unclear. The CDR3 covers 14 residues. Germline CDR1 reads ENHRY; CDR2 reads SYGVKD. Between the trimmed V and J ends, which lost 0 bases and 2 bases, there was a span of 8 bases. CDR3 in DNA: TGTGCCATCAGTGAGTCGCGGTCTACCTACGAGCAGTACGTC. Protein sequence: CAISESRSTYEQYV.

The rearrangement links TRBV27 to TRBJ1-5; no reliable D call. CDR1 and CDR2 from the germline V gene are MNHEY and SMNVEV (reference sequence). This CDR3 has 14 amino acids. Trimming pared 2 bases from V and 2 bases from J, leaving 7 bases between. The CDR3 here is CASSLRVGNQPQHF. For the CDR3, the DNA is TGTGCCAGCAGTTTACGGGTTGGCAATCAGCCCCAGCATTTT.

In nucleotides, the CDR3 is TGTGCCAGCTCACCAAGACTAGCGGGAGCAATAGCCGAGCAGTACTTC. It is translated as CASSPRLAGAIAEQYF. V and J are TRBV18 and TRBJ2-7, with 12 bases that match TRBD2. Germline CDR1 KGHSH, CDR2 LQKENI. J lost 6 bases, V lost 2 bases, and 8 bases had no gene match. The CDR3 extends over 16 amino acids.

The chain combines TRBV19 with TRBJ1-1; maybe TRBD1 (6 bases). V lost 7 bases, J lost 1 base, and 16 bases lay in between. Germline V gene lookup returns CDR1 LNHDA and CDR2 SQIVND (reference sequence). The CDR3 is made up of 15 amino acids. CDR3 amino acids: CASKGGGGWNTEAFF. As DNA, the CDR3 is TGTGCCAGTAAAGGGGGGGGTGGATGGAACACTGAAGCTTTCTTT. The entire variable domain, with the rest obtained from reference TRBV19 and TRBJ1-1, is as follows: DGGITQSPKYLFRKEGQNVTLSCEQNLNHDAMYWYRQDPGQGLRLIYYSQIVNDFQKGDIAEGYSVSREKKESFPLTVTSAQKNPTAFYLCASKGGGGWNTEAFFGQGTRLTVV.

The chain joins TRBV5-1 to TRBJ2-1, with 10 bases matching TRBD2. This CDR3 has 16 residues. Trimming at V came to 4 bases and at J to 5 bases, leaving 9 bases not matched to a gene. CDR1 and CDR2 (germline): SGHRS, YFSETQ. CDR3: CASSPPLAGGHNEQFF. In DNA, the CDR3 is TGCGCCAGCAGCCCACCCTTAGCGGGAGGCCACAATGAGCAGTTCTTC.

As DNA, the CDR3 is TGTGCCACCGGACTAGCGGGAGGACGCTCCTACGAGCAGTACGTC. Its translation is CATGLAGGRSYEQYV. The chain has TRBV6-5 and TRBJ2-7; 14 bases line up with TRBD2. V was clipped by 10 bases and J by 0 bases; unmatched bases: 5. Germline CDR1 is MNHEY and CDR2 is SVGAGI. CDR3 size: 15 residues.

The rearrangement links TRBV9 to TRBJ1-5; no definite D call. Germline-derived CDR1 and CDR2 are SGDLS and YYNGEE. The V end was cut by 1 base, the J end by 3 bases, with 8 bases between. The CDR3 contains 14 residues. The CDR3 here is CASSVTADNQPQHF. DNA for the CDR3: TGTGCCAGCAGCGTAACCGCAGACAATCAGCCCCAGCATTTT.

The chain carries TRBV7-2 and TRBJ1-1; D not resolved. CDR3 length: 15 residues. The germline V gene encodes CDR1 SGHTA and CDR2 FQGNSA. Trimming removed 2 bases at V and 1 base at J, with 11 bases between. In DNA, the CDR3 is TGTGCCAGCAGCTTAACCGGACTGACGAACACTGAAGCTTTCTTT. This gives the protein CASSLTGLTNTEAFF.

This clone has just one count. The chain uses TRBV29-1 and TRBJ2-7, with D tentatively TRBD1 (6 bases). Between the trimmed V and J ends, which lost 8 bases and 2 bases, there was a span of 22 bases. This CDR3 is built from 15 residues. Germline V lookup: CDR1 SQVTM, CDR2 ANQGSEA. Written as DNA, the CDR3 is TGCAGCACGGGGACAAGTACGGGGAAGACCTACGAGCAGTACTTC. It specifies CSTGTSTGKTYEQYF.

This clone is categorized as medium-sized (0.01 to 0.1%). The J gene is TRBJ2-7, the V gene TRBV2; 7 bases fit TRBD2. The CDR3 length is 14 residues. CDR1 is SNHLY and CDR2 is FYNNEI in the germline V gene. With 2 bases clipped from V and 0 bases from J, the junction kept 1 base outside the gene matches. The CDR3 DNA reads as TGTGCCAGCAGTGAACAGCGGGACTCCTACGAGCAGTACTTC. Encoded protein: CASSEQRDSYEQYF. The full variable domain, in which reference TRBV2 and TRBJ2-7 provide the parts outside the CDR3, is EPEVTQTPSHQVTQMGQEVILRCVPISNHLYFYWYRQILGQKVEFLVSFYNNEISEKSEIFDDQFSVERPDGSNFTLKIRSTKLEDSAMYFCASSEQRDSYEQYFGPGTRLTVT.

The rearrangement joins TRBV5-5 to TRBJ2-3, with D tentatively TRBD2 (6 bases). The CDR3 contains 13 residues. From germline, CDR1 is SGHKS and CDR2 YYEKEE (reference sequence). Trimming cost V 4 bases and J 7 bases, with 13 bases left between them. Here the CDR3 reads CASSVSGLHTQYF. The CDR3 coding sequence is TGTGCCAGCAGCGTGTCGGGACTCCATACGCAGTATTTT.

The chain has TRBV7-6 and TRBJ2-3; TRBD2 might be the D (5 bases). The CDR3 contains 16 residues. In germline, CDR1 is SGHVS, CDR2 FNYEAQ. Trimming took 0 bases from V and 5 from J, leaving 15 bases between them. CDR3 loop: CASSLAGRGGIDTQYF. The CDR3 DNA sequence: TGTGCCAGCAGCTTAGCGGGCCGGGGTGGAATAGATACGCAGTATTTT.

V is TRBV28 and J is TRBJ1-2, with 7 bases lining up with TRBD1. V trimming: 2 bases; J trimming: 7 bases; junction bases outside the gene matches: 7. This CDR3 comprises 14 residues. Germline CDR1 and CDR2: MDHEN and SYDVKM. CDR3 residues: CASSLIGGGVGYTF. DNA for the CDR3: TGTGCCAGCAGTTTAATAGGAGGGGGCGTTGGCTACACCTTC.

The rearrangement uses TRBV25-1 and TRBJ2-5; 10 bases agree with TRBD1. The V gene end was trimmed by 1 base and the J gene end by 5 bases; junction bases not matched to a gene: 4. The CDR3 loop spans 15 amino acids. Germline loops: CDR1 MGHDK, CDR2 SYGVNS. CDR3: CASSEWGQGKETQYF. In DNA, the CDR3 is TGTGCCAGCAGTGAATGGGGACAGGGGAAGGAGACCCAGTACTTC.

V and J are TRBV29-1 and TRBJ2-1, with 11 positions matching TRBD2. Germline assignment: CDR1 SQVTM and CDR2 ANQGSEA. The CDR3 loop spans 14 amino acids. Trimming removed 6 bases from V and 0 bases from J; junction bases left unmatched: 1. The CDR3 sequence: CSVTSGSSYNEQFF. In DNA form, the CDR3 reads TGCAGCGTCACTAGCGGGAGCTCCTACAATGAGCAGTTCTTC.

The CDR3 is CASSSMDSYNEKLFF. In DNA, the CDR3 is TGTGCCAGCAGCTCCATGGACAGTTATAATGAAAAACTGTTTTTT. V gene TRBV7-9 combines with J gene TRBJ1-4, with D possibly TRBD1 on 6 matching bases. V was trimmed by 4 bases and J by 4 bases, leaving 13 bases between them. The CDR3 extends over 15 amino acids. The germline CDR1 and CDR2 sequences are SEHNR and FQNEAQ (reference sequence). The entire variable domain, with the rest obtained from reference TRBV7-9 and TRBJ1-4, is as follows: DTGVSQNPRHKITKRGQNVTFRCDPISEHNRLYWYRQTLGQGPEFLTYFQNEAQLEKSRLLSDRFSAERPKGSFSTLEIQRTEQGDSAMYLCASSSMDSYNEKLFFGSGTQLSVL.

This clone was counted only a few times. The chain uses TRBV7-8 and TRBJ2-7, with TRBD2 matching 9 bases. Germline V gene sequence: CDR1 SGHVS, CDR2 FQNEAQ. With 3 bases clipped from V and 6 bases from J, the junction kept 6 bases outside the gene matches. This CDR3 is built from 14 residues. The CDR3 bases are TGTGCCAGCAGCTTGCCGGGACTAGCTCCCGAGCAGTACTTC. Amino acids: CASSLPGLAPEQYF.

The gene calls are TRBV11-2 and TRBJ2-1, with 7 nucleotides matching TRBD2. Unmatched junction bases numbered 9, after V lost 1 base and J lost 3 bases. The germline V gene encodes CDR1 SGHAT and CDR2 FQNNGV. This CDR3 has 17 amino acids. For the CDR3, the DNA is TGTGCCAGCAGCTTAGTAAAGGTGGCTAGCGGCTACAATGAGCAGTTCTTC. The encoded protein is CASSLVKVASGYNEQFF. Combining the CDR3 with reference TRBV11-2 and TRBJ2-1 gives the whole variable domain EAGVAQSPRYKIIEKRQSVAFWCNPISGHATLYWYQQILGQGPKLLIQFQNNGVVDDSQLPKDRFSAERLKGVDSTLKIQPAKLEDSAVYLCASSLVKVASGYNEQFFGPGTRLTVL.

The chain uses TRBV5-1 and TRBJ2-7; 10 positions match TRBD2. J was trimmed by 4 bases and V by 7 bases; bases with no gene match: 5. Germline V gives CDR1 SGHRS, CDR2 YFSETQ. CDR3 size: 13 residues. For the CDR3, the DNA is TGCGCCAGCTCGGTAGCGGGAGGATACGAGCAGTACTTC. It translates to CASSVAGGYEQYF.